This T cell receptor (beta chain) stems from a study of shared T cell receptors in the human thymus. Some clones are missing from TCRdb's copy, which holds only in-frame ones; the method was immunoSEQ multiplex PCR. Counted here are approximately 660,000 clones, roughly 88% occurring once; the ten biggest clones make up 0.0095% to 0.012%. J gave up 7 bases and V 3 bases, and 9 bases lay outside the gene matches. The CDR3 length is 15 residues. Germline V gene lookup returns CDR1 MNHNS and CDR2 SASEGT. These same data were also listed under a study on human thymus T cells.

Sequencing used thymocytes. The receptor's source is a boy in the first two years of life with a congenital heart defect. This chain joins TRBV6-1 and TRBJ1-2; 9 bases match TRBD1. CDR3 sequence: CASSDGRDRAGGYTF. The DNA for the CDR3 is TGTGCCAGCAGTGACGGTCGGGACAGGGCGGGTGGCTACACCTTC.